This T cell receptor (beta chain) was identified during a study of blood T cell repertoires in COVID-19. Study-level background: COVID-19 samples from acute and convalescent phases originated in the United States, Italy and Spain.

This CDR3 is 13 amino acids long. V lost 1 base to trimming and J lost 8 bases, with 9 bases between them. Germline V CDR1 and CDR2: LNHDA, SQIVND (reference sequence). Authors' processing steps: Amplified reference gene primers provided the basis for estimating nucleated cell counts. TCRdb keeps only in-frame clones here, not all; method: immunoSEQ multiplex PCR. V, J and clone size reflect that table, while D and trimming were determined from the DNA. The sample includes over 350,000 clones, approximately 90% of them seen just once. Input material: peripheral blood. This sequence joins TRBV19 and TRBJ1-5, with unresolved D. This sequence originates from a woman in her 30s with acute or convalescent COVID-19. The CDR3 region is CASSIAVVKPQHF. The CDR3 DNA sequence: TGTGCCAGTAGTATAGCGGTAGTCAAGCCCCAGCATTTT.